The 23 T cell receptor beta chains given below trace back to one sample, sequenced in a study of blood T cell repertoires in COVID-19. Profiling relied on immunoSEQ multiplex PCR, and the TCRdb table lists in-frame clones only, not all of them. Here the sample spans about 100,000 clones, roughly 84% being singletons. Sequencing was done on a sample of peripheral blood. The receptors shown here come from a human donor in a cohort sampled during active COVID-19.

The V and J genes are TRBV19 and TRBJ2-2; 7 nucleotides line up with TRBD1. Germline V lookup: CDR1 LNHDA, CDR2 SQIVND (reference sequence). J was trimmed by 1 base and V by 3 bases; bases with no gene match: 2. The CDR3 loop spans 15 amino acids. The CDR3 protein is CASSIRDRNTGELFF. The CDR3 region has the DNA TGTGCCAGTAGTATCCGGGACAGGAACACCGGGGAGCTGTTTTTT. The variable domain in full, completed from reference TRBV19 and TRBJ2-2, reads DGGITQSPKYLFRKEGQNVTLSCEQNLNHDAMYWYRQDPGQGLRLIYYSQIVNDFQKGDIAEGYSVSREKKESFPLTVTSAQKNPTAFYLCASSIRDRNTGELFFGEGSRLTVL.

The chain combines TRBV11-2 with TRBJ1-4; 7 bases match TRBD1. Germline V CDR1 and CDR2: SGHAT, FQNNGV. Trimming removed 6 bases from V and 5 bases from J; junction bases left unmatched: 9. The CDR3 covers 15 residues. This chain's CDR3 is CASRPQQGRNEKLFF. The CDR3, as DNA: TGTGCCAGCAGGCCGCAACAGGGGCGGAATGAAAAACTGTTTTTT.

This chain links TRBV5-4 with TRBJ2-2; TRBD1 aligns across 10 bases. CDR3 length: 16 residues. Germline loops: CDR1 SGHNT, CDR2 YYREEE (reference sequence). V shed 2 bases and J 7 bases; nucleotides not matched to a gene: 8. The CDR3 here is CASSFLGQGVDGELFF. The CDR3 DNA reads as TGTGCCAGCAGCTTTCTTGGACAGGGGGTCGACGGGGAGCTGTTTTTT.

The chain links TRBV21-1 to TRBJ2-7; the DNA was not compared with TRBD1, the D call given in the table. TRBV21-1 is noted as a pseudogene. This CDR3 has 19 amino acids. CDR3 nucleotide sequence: TGTGCCAGCAGCAAAGAAGGCTTGGGAGGCAGGGGGGTCTCGCTCGAGCAGTACGTC. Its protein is CASSKEGLGGRGVSLEQYV.

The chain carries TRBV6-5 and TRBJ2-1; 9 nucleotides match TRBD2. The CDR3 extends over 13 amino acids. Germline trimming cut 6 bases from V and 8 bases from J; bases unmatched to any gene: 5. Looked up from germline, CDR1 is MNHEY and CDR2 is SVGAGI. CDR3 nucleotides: TGTGCCAGCAGAAGGACTAGCGTCCATGAGCAGTTCTTC. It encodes CASRRTSVHEQFF.

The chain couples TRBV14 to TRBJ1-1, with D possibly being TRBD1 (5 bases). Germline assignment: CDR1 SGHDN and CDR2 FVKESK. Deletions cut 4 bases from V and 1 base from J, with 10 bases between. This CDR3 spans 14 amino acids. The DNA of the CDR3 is TGTGCCAGCAGCCCCCAGGGTGGGAACACTGAAGCTTTCTTT. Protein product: CASSPQGGNTEAFF.

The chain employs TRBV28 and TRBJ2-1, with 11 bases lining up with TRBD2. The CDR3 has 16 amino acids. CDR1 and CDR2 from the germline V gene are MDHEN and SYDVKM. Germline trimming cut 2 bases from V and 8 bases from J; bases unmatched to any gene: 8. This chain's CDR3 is CASSLRVSGRAHEQFF. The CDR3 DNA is TGTGCCAGCAGTTTACGGGTTAGCGGGAGGGCGCATGAGCAGTTCTTC.

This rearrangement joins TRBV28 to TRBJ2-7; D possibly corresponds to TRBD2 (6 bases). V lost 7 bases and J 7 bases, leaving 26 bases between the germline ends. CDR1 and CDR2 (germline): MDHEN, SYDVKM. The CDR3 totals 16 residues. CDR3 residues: CASNPPGAGLLREQYF. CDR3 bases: TGTGCCAGCAACCCCCCCGGGGCGGGGCTTCTGAGGGAGCAGTACTTC.

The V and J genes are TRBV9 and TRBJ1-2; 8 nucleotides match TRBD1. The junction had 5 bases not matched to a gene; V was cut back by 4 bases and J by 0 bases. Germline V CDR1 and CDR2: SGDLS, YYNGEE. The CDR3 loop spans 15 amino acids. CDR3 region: CASSTGTGANYGYTF. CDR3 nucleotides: TGTGCCAGCAGCACCGGGACAGGAGCTAACTATGGCTACACCTTC.

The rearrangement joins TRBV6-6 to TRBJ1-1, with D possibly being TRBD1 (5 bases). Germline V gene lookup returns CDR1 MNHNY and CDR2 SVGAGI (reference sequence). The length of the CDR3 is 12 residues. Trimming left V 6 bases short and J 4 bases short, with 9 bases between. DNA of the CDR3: TGTGCCAGCAGGGGCGGGACCACTGAAGCTTTCTTT. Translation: CASRGGTTEAFF.

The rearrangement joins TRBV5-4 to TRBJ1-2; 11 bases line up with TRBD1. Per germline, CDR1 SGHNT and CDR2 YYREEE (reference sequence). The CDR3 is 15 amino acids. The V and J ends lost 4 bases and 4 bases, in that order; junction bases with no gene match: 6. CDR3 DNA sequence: TGTGCCAGCAGCCTCTGGACAGGGGGCGGCTATGGCTACACCTTC. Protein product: CASSLWTGGGYGYTF.

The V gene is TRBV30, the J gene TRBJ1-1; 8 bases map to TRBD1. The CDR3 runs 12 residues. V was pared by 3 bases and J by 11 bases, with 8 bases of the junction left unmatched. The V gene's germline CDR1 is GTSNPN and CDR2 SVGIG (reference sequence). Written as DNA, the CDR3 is TGTGCCTGGAGACCAGGGGGCGGAACTGCTTTCTTT. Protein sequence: CAWRPGGGTAFF. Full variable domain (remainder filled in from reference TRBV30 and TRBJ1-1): SQTIHQWPATLVQPVGSPLSLECTVEGTSNPNLYWYRQAAGRGLQLLFYSVGIGQISSEVPQNLSASRPQDRQFILSSKKLLLSDSGFYLCAWRPGGGTAFFGQGTRLTVV.

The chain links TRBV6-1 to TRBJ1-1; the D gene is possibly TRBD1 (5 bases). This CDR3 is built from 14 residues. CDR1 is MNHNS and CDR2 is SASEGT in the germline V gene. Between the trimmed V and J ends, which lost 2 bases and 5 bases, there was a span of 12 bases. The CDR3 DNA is TGTGCCAGCAGTGAATCAGGGTTTGCGACTGAAGCTTTCTTT. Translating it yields CASSESGFATEAFF.

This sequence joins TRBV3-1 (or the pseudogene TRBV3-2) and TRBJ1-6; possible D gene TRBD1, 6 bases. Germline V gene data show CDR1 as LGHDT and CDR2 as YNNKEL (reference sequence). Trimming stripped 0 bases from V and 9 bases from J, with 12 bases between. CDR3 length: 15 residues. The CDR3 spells CASSQDGTFASPLHF. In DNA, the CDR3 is TGTGCCAGCAGCCAAGATGGGACATTTGCTTCACCCCTCCACTTT.

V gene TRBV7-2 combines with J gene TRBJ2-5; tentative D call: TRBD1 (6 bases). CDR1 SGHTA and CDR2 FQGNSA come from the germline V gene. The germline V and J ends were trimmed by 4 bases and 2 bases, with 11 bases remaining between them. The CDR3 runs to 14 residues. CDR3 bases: TGTGCCAGCAGCTCCTCAGGGGTTCAAGAGACCCAGTACTTC. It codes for CASSSSGVQETQYF.

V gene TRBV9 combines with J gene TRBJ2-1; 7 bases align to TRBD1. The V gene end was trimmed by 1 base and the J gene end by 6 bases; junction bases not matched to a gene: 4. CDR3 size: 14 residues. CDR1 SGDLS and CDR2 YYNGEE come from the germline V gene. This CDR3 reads CASSVNNRGNEQFF. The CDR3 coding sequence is TGTGCCAGCAGCGTAAATAACAGGGGCAATGAGCAGTTCTTC.

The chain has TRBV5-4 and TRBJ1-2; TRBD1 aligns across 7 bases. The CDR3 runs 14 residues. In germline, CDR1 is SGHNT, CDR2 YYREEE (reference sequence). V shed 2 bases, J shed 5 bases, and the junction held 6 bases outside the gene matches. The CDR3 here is CASSLTGTEYGYTF. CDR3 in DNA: TGTGCCAGCAGCTTAACCGGGACAGAATATGGCTACACCTTC.

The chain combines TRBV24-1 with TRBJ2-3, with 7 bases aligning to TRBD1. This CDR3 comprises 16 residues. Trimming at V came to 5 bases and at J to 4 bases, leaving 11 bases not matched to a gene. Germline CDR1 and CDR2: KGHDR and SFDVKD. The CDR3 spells CATSGRPGQKSDTQYF. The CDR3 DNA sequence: TGTGCCACCAGTGGTAGGCCGGGACAGAAATCAGATACGCAGTATTTT.

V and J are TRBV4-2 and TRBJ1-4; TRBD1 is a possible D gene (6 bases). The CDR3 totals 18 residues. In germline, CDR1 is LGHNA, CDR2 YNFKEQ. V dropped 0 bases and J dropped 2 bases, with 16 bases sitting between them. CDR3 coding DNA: TGTGCCAGCAGCCAAGAGTTGGTAAGACAGGCCACTAATGAAAAACTGTTTTTT. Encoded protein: CASSQELVRQATNEKLFF.

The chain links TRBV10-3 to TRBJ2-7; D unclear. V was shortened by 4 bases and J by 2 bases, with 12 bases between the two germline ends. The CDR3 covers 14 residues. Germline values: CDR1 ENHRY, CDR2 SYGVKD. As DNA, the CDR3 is TGTGCCATCAGTGGAGACTCATTGCCCTACGAGCAGTACTTC. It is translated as CAISGDSLPYEQYF.

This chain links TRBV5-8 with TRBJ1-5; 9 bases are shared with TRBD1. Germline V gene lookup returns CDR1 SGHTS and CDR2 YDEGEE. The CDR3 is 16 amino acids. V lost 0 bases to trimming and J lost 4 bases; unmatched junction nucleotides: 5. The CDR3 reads CASSLGLDRGNQPQHF. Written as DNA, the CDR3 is TGTGCCAGCAGCTTGGGTCTGGACAGGGGTAATCAGCCCCAGCATTTT.

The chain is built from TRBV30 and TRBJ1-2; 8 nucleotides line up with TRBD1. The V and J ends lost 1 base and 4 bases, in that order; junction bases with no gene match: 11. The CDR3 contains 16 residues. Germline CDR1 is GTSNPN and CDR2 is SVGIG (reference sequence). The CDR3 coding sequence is TGTGCCTGGAGTGAGGCAGGGGGCACGGGGGTCTATGGCTACACCTTC. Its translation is CAWSEAGGTGVYGYTF.

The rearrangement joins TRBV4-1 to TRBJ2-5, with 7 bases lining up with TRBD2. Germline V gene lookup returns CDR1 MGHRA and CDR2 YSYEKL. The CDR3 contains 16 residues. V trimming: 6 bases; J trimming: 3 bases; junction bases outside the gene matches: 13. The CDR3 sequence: CASRQNVRGREETQYF. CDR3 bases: TGCGCCAGCAGACAAAACGTGAGAGGGAGGGAAGAGACCCAGTACTTC.